This TCR beta chain was recorded in a study of blood T cell repertoires in COVID-19. Study processing details: Cell counts per sample came from amplifying reference gene primers. The repertoire was sequenced with immunoSEQ multiplex PCR; TCRdb's copy has only in-frame clones and lacks some. The DNA gave D and trimming, while V, J and clone size come from that table. Among 60,000 or so clones listed, approximately 84% were seen once. With V trimmed by 7 bases and J by 4 bases, 2 bases remained unmatched. The CDR3 extends over 14 amino acids. Germline lookup yields CDR1 SNHLY and CDR2 FYNNEI. The chain joins TRBV2 to TRBJ2-2; TRBD1 agrees at 11 bases. Sequencing was performed on peripheral blood. The TCR was taken from a man in his fifties or sixties with acute or convalescent COVID-19. This chain's CDR3 is CASTGTGGTGELFF. The CDR3 nucleotides read TGTGCCAGCACCGGGACAGGGGGCACCGGGGAGCTGTTTTTT.